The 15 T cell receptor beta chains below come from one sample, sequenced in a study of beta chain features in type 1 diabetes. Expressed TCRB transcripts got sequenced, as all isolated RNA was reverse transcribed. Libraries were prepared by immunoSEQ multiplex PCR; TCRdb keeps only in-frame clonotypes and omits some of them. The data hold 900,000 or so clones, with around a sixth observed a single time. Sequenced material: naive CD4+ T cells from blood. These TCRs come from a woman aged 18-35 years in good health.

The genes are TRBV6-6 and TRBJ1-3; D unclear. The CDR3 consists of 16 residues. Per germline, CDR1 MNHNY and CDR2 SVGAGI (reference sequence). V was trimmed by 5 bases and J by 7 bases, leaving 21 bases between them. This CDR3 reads CASSGIPGWAANTIYF. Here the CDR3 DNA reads TGTGCCAGCAGTGGGATCCCGGGATGGGCGGCCAACACCATATATTTT.

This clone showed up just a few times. CDR3 residues: CASSQVGESPHEQFF. Written as DNA, the CDR3 is TGTGCCAGCAGCCAAGTAGGGGAGAGTCCCCATGAGCAGTTCTTC. V gene TRBV4-2 combines with J gene TRBJ2-1; D tentatively fits TRBD1 or TRBD2 (5 bases each). Germline V gives CDR1 LGHNA, CDR2 YNFKEQ. The CDR3 spans 15 residues. V lost 1 base and J 8 bases, leaving 15 bases between the germline ends.

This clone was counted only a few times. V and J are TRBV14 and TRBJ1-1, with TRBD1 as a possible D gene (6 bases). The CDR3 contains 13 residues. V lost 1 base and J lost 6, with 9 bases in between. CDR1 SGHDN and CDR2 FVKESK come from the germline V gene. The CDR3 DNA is TGTGCCAGCAGCCAAGTTCAGGGGTCTGAAGCTTTCTTT. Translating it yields CASSQVQGSEAFF.

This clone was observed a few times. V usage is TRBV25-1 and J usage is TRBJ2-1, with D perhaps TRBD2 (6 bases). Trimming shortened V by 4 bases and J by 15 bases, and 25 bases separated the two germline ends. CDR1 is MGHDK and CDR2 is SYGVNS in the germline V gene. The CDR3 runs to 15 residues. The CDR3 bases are TGTGCCAGCAGTGCCCGGGACTCACACCTCCTCGCCGCGTTCTTC. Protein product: CASSARDSHLLAAFF.

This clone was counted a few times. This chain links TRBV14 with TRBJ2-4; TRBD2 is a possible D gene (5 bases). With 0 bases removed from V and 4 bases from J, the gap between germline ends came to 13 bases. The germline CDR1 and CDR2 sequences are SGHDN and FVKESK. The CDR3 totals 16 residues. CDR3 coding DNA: TGTGCCAGCAGCCAAGATGCGGGCCTGGGGAAAAACATTCAGTACTTC. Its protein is CASSQDAGLGKNIQYF.

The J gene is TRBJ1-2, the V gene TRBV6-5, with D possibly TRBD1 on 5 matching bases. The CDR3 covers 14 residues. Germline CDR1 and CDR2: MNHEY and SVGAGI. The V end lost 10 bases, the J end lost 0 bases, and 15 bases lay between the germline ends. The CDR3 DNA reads TGTGCCATCGGGGCGAGTGGAACTAACTATGGCTACACCTTC. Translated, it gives CAIGASGTNYGYTF.

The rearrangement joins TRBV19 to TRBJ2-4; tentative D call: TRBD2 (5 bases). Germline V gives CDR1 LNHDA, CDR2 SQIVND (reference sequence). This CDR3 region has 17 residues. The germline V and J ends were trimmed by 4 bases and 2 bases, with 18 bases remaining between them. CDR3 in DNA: TGTGCCAGTAGTAACGTCAGCGGAGCGCCCTCCAAAAACATTCAGTACTTC. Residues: CASSNVSGAPSKNIQYF.

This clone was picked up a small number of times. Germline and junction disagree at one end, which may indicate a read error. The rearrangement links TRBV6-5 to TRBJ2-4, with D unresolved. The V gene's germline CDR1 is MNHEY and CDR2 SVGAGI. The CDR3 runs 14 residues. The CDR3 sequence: CASSYSKNVVPRDF. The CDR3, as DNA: TGTGCCAGCAGTTACTCGAAGAACGTTGTCCCCCGGGACTTC.

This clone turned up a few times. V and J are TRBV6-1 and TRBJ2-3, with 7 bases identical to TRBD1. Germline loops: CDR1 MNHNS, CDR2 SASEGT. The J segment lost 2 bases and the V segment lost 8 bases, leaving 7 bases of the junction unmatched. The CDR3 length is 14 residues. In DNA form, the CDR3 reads TGTGCCAGCTCGAGGGGACAGTACACAGATACGCAGTATTTT. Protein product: CASSRGQYTDTQYF.

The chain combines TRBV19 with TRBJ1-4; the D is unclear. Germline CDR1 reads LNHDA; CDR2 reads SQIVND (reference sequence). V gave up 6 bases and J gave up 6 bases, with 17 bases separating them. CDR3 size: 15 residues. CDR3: CASRTEGWAYEKLFF. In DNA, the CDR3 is TGTGCCAGTAGGACCGAAGGTTGGGCATATGAAAAACTGTTTTTT.

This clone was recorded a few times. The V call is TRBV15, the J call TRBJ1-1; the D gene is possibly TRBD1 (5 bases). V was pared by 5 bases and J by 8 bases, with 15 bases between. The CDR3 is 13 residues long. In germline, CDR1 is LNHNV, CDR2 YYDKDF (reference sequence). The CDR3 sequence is CATSQPAKGEAFF. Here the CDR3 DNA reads TGTGCCACCAGCCAGCCGGCGAAGGGGGAAGCTTTCTTT. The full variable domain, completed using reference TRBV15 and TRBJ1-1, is DAMVIQNPRYQVTQFGKPVTLSCSQTLNHNVMYWYQQKSSQAPKLLFHYYDKDFNNEADTPDNFQSRRPNTSFCFLDIRSPGLGDTAMYLCATSQPAKGEAFFGQGTRLTVV.

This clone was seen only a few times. The CDR3 bases are TGTGCCAGCAGCTCGCAGGGACTAGGGGTCGGTGAGCAGTTCTTC. Residues: CASSSQGLGVGEQFF. This chain uses TRBV7-3 with TRBJ2-1; 8 nucleotides line up with TRBD2. Germline trimming cut 4 bases from V and 9 bases from J; bases unmatched to any gene: 11. Germline lookup yields CDR1 SGHTA and CDR2 FQGTGA. The CDR3 has 15 amino acids.

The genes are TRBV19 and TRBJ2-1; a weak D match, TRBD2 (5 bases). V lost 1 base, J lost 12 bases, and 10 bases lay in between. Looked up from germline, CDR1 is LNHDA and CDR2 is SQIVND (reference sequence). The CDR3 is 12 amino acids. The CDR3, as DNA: TGTGCCAGTAGTATAGGGGAGTCTGGGCAGTTCTTC. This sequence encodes CASSIGESGQFF.

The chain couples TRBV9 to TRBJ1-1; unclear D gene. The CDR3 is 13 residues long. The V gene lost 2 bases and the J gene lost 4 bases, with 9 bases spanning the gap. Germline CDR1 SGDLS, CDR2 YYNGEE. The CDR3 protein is CASSVEWGTEAFF. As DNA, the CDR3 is TGTGCCAGCAGCGTGGAGTGGGGCACTGAAGCTTTCTTT.

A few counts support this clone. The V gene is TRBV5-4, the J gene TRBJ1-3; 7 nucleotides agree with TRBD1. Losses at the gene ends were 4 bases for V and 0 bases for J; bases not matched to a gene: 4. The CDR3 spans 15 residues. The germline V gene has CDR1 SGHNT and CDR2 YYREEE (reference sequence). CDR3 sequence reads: CASSATGPSGNTIYF. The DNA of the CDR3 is TGTGCCAGCAGCGCGACAGGGCCCTCTGGAAACACCATATATTTT.